The entry below describes one T cell receptor (beta chain). The V end lost 6 bases, the J end lost 4 bases, and 13 bases lay between the germline ends. Looked up from germline, CDR1 is MDHEN and CDR2 is SYDVKM. The CDR3 runs to 13 residues. This entry belongs to a study of blood T cell repertoires in COVID-19. The repertoire was sequenced with immunoSEQ multiplex PCR; TCRdb's copy has only in-frame clones and lacks some. The sample holds fewer than 350,000 clones; around 88% are singletons and the top ten take around 5.8%. The V call is TRBV28, the J call TRBJ2-7; perhaps TRBD1 as D (7 bases). This receptor was identified in a middle-aged woman who had recovered from COVID-19. Input material: PBMCs or T cells enriched from blood (not recorded which). The CDR3 loop is CASRATGRYEQYF. As DNA, the CDR3 is TGTGCCAGCAGAGCGACAGGGAGGTACGAGCAGTACTTC.